This TCR beta chain is from a study of untreated major depressive disorder. Typically 90% to 95% of enriched cells were CD4+. Germline CDR1 reads MNHEY; CDR2 reads SMNVEV (reference sequence). V was cut by 3 bases and J by 7 bases, with 15 bases left in between. The CDR3 loop spans 14 amino acids. There are a few counts of this clone. What it recognizes is unknown. Study-wide points: Sequencing showed nonsignificant TRBV25-01 and TRBV02-01 differences matching flow cytometry.

This table comes from immunoSEQ multiplex PCR, and its TCRdb copy is limited to in-frame clones, with some not included. The sample contains 20,000 to 25,000 clones, around 87% of which appear only once. The sequencing input was CD4+ T cells from PBMCs. This sequence joins TRBV27 and TRBJ1-2; D may be TRBD1 (6 bases). This receptor was taken from a woman aged 25 to 45 in good health. DNA of the CDR3: TGTGCCAGCAGTTTCAAGGAACAGGGCCTTGGCTACACCTTC. This codes for CASSFKEQGLGYTF.